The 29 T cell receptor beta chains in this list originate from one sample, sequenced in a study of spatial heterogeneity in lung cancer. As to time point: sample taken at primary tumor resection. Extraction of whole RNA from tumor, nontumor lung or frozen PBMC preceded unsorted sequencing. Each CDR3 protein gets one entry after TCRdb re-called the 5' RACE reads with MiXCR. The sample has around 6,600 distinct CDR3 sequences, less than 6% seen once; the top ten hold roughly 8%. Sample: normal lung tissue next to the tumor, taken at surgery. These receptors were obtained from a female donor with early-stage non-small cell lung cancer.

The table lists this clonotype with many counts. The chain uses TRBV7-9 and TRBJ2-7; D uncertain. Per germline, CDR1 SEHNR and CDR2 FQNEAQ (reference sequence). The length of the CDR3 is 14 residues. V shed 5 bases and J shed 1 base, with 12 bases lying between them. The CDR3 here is CASSLILVSYEQYF. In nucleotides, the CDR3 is TGTGCCAGCAGCCTAATTCTAGTGTCCTACGAGCAGTACTTC.

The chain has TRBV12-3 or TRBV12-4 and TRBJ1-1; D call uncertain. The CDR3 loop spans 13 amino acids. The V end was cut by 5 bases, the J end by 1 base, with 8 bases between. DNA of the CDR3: TGTGCCAGCAGTCTGGGCCCGAACACTGAAGCTTTCTTT. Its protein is CASSLGPNTEAFF.

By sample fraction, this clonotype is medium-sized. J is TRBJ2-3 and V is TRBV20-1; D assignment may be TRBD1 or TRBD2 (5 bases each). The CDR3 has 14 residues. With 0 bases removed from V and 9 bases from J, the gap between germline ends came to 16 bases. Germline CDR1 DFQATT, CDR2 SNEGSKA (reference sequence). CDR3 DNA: TGCAGTGCTAGAGATGAGATAGGACGGGGCACGCAGTATTTT. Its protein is CSARDEIGRGTQYF.

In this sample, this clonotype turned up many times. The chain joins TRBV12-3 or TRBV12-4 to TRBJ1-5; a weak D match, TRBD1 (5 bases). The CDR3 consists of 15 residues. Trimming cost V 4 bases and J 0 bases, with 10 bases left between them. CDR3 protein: CASSSEGYSNQPQHF. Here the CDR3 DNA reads TGTGCCAGCAGTTCCGAGGGGTATAGCAATCAGCCCCAGCATTTT.

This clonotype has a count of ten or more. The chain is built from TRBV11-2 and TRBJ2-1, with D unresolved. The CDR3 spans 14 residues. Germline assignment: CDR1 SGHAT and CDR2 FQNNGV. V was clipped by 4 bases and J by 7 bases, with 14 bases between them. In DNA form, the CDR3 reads TGTGCCAGCAGCTCGCAGGTAGTAAATAATGAGCAGTTCTTC. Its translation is CASSSQVVNNEQFF.

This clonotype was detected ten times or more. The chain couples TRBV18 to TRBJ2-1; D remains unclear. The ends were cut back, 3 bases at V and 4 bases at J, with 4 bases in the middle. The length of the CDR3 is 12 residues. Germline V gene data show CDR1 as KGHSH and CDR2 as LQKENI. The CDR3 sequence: CASSPDYNEQFF. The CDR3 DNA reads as TGTGCCAGCTCACCGGATTACAATGAGCAGTTCTTC.

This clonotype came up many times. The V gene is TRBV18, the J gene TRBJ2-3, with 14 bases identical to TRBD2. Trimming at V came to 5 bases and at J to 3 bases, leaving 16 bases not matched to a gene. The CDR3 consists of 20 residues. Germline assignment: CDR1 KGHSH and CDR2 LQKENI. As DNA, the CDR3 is TGTGCCAGCTCATGGACCGGGACTAGCGGGAGAGGTAGTAGTACAGATACGCAGTATTTT. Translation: CASSWTGTSGRGSSTDTQYF.

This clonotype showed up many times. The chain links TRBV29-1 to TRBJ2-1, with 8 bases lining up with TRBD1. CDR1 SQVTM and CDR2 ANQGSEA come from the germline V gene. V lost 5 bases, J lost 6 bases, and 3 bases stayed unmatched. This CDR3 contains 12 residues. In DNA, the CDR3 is TGCAGCGTTCGGACAGGGCTCAATGAGCAGTTCTTC. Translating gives CSVRTGLNEQFF.

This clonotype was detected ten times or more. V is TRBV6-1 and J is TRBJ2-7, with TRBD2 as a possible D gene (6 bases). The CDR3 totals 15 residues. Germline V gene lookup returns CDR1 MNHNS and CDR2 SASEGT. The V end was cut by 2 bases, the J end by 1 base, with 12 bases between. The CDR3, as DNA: TGTGCCAGCAGTGAAAGCAGCGGGCTATCCTACGAGCAGTACTTC. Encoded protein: CASSESSGLSYEQYF.

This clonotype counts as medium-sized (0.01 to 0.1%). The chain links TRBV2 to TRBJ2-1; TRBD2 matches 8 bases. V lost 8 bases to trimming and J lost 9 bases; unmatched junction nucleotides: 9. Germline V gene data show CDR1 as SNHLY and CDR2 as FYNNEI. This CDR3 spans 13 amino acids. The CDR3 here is CASHRLAYVEQFF. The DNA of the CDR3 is TGTGCCAGCCACAGACTAGCGTATGTTGAGCAGTTCTTC.

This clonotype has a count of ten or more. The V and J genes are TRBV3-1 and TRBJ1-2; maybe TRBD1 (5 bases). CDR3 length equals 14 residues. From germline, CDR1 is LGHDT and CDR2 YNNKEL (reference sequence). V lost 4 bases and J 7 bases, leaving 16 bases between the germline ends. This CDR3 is CASSLREPPAGYTF. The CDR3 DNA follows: TGTGCCAGCAGCCTCAGGGAGCCCCCGGCTGGCTACACCTTC.

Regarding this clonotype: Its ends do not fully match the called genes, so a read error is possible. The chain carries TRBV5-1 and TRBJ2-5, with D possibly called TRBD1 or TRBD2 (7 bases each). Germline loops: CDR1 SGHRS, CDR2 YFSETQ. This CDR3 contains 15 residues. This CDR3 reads CVSSGRGTASETQYF. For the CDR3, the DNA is TGCGTCAGCAGCGGGCGGGGGACAGCTTCAGAGACCCAGTACTTC.

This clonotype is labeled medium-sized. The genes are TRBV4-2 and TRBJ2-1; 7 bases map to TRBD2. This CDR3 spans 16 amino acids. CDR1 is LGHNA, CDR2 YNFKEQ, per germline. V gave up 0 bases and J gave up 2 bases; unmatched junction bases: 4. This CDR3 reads CASSQDGGSTYNEQFF. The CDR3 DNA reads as TGTGCCAGCAGCCAAGATGGCGGGAGCACCTACAATGAGCAGTTCTTC.

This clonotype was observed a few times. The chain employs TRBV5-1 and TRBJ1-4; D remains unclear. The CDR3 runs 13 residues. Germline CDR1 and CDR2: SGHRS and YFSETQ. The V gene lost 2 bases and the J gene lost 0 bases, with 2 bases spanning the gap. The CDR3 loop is CASSFATNEKLFF. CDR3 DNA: TGCGCCAGCAGCTTCGCAACTAATGAAAAACTGTTTTTT.

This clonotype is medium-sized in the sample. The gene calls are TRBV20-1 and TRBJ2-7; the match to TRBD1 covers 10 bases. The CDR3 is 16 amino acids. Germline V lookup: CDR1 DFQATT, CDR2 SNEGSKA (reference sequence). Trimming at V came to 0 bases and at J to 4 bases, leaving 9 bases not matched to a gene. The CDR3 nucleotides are TGCAGTGCTAGAGAAACCGGGACAGGGGTGGGGTACGAGCAGTACTTC. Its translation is CSARETGTGVGYEQYF.

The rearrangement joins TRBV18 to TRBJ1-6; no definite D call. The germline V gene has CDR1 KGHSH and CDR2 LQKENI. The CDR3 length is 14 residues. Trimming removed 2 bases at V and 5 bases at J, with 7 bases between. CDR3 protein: CASSPVPNNSPLHF. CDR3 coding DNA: TGTGCCAGCTCACCAGTGCCAAATAATTCACCCCTCCACTTT. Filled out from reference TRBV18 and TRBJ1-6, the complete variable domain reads NAGVMQNPRHLVRRRGQEARLRCSPMKGHSHVYWYRQLPEEGLKFMVYLQKENIIDESGMPKERFSAEFPKEGPSILRIQQVVRGDSAAYFCASSPVPNNSPLHFGNGTRLTVT.

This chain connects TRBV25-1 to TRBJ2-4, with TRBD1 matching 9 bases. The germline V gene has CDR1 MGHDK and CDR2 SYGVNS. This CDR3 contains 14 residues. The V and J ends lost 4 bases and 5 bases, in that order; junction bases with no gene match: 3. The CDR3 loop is CASSGRTGENIQYF. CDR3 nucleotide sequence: TGTGCCAGCAGTGGTAGGACAGGGGAAAACATTCAGTACTTC. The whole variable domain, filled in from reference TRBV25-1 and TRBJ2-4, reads EADIYQTPRYLVIGTGKKITLECSQTMGHDKMYWYQQDPGMELHLIHYSYGVNSTEKGDLSSESTVSRIRTEHFPLTLESARPSHTSQYLCASSGRTGENIQYFGAGTRLSVL.

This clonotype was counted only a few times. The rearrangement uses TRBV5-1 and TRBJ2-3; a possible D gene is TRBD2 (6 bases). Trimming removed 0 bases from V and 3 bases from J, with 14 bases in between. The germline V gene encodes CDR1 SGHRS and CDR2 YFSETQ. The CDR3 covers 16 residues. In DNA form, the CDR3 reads TGCGCCAGCAGCTTGGACCCACTAGGAGGGACAGATACGCAGTATTTT. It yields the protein CASSLDPLGGTDTQYF.

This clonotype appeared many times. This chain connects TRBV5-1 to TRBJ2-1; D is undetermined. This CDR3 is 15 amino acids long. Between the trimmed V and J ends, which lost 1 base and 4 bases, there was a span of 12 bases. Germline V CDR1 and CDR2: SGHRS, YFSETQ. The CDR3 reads CASSLLEGGYNEQFF. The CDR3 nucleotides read TGCGCCAGCAGCTTGCTAGAAGGTGGTTACAATGAGCAGTTCTTC.

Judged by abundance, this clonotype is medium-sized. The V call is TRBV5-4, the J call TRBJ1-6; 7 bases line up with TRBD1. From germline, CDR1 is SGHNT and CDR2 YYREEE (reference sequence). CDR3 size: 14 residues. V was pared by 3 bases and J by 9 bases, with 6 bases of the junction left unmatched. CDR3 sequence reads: CASSSTGQGSPLHF. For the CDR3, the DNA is TGTGCCAGCAGCTCGACAGGGCAGGGTTCACCCCTCCACTTT.

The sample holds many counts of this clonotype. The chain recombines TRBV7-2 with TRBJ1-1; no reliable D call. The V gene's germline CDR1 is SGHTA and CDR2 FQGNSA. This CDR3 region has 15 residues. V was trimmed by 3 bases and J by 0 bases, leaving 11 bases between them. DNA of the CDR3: TGTGCCAGCAGCTTCTCCCGGGAGATGAACACTGAAGCTTTCTTT. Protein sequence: CASSFSREMNTEAFF.

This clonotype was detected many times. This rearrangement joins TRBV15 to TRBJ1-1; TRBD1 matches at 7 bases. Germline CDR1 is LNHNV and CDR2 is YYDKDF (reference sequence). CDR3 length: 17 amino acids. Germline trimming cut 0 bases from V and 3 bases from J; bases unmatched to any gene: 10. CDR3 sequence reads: CATSRDSTGREDTEAFF. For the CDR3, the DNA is TGTGCCACCAGCAGAGACTCGACAGGGCGTGAGGACACTGAAGCTTTCTTT. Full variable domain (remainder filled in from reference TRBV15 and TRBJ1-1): DAMVIQNPRYQVTQFGKPVTLSCSQTLNHNVMYWYQQKSSQAPKLLFHYYDKDFNNEADTPDNFQSRRPNTSFCFLDIRSPGLGDTAMYLCATSRDSTGREDTEAFFGQGTRLTVV.

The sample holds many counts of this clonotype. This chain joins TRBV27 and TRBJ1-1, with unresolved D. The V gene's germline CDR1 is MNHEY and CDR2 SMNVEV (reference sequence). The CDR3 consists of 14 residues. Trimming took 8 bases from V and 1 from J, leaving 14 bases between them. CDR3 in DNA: TGTGCCAGCCTATCCACGGTCACGAACACTGAAGCTTTCTTT. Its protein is CASLSTVTNTEAFF.

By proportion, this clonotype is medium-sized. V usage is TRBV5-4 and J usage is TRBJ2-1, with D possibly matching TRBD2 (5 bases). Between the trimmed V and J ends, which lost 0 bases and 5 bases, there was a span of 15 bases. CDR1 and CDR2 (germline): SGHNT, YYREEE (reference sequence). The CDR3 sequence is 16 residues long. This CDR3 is CASSLASLAHHNEQFF. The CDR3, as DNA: TGTGCCAGCAGCTTGGCCTCGCTAGCTCACCACAATGAGCAGTTCTTC.

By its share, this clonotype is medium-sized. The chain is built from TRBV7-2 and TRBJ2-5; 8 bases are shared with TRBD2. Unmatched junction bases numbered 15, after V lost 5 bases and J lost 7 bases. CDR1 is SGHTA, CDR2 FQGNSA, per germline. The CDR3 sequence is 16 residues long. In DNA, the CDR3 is TGTGCCAGCAGCAGTGCCGGCGGGAGGTTTTTAGGGACCCAGTACTTC. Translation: CASSSAGGRFLGTQYF.

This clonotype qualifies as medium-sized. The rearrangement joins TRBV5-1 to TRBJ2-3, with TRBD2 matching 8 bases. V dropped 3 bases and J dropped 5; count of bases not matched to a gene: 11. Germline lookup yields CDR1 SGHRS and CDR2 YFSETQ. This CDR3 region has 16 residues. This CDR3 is CASSSVAGGLGDTQYF. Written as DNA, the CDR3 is TGCGCCAGCAGCTCCGTTGCGGGGGGCTTGGGAGATACGCAGTATTTT.

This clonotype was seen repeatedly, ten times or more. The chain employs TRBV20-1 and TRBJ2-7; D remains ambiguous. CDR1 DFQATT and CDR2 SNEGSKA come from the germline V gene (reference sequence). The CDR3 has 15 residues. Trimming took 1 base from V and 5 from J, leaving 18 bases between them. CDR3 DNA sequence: TGCAGTGCTAGAGCTAACCGCCTAGGACGGAACGAGCAGTACTTC. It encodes CSARANRLGRNEQYF.

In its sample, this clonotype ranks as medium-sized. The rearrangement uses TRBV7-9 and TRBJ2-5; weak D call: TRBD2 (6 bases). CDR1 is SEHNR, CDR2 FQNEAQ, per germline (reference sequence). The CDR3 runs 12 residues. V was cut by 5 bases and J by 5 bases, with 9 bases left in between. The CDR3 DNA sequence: TGTGCCAGCAGCAGGGACTGGGAGACCCAGTACTTC. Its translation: CASSRDWETQYF.

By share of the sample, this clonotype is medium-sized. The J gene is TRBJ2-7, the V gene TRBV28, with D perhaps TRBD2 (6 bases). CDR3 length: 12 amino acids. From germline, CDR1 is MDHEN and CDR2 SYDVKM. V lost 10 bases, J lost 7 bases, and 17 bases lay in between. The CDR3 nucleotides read TGTGCCACCGGTCCGGGACTTTGGGAGCAGTACTTC. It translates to CATGPGLWEQYF.